This T cell receptor (beta chain) was identified in a study of shared clonotypes between healthy human individuals. Overall study findings and caveats: The authors expected sequencing depth to affect clonotype sharing among donors. Larger estimated richness was generally recorded for naive subsets relative to memory subsets.

Per the study methods: With immunoSEQ giving junction-only sequences and no quality scores, filtering differed. Data came from immunoSEQ multiplex PCR; TCRdb stores just in-frame clones and leaves some out. That table furnishes V, J and clone size, whereas the DNA furnished D and trimming. The sample includes around 700,000 clones, 72% seen only once; the top ten take about 2%. Between the trimmed V and J ends, which lost 6 bases and 5 bases, there was a span of 11 bases. CDR3 length: 13 amino acids. Germline V gene lookup returns CDR1 KGHSH and CDR2 LQKENI. For this clone: Its antigen is undetermined.

This sequence joins TRBV18 and TRBJ1-5; TRBD1 is a possible D gene (6 bases). The sequencing input was memory CD4+ T cells sorted from blood. Subset described: CD45RA-negative fraction. The receptor comes from a young woman in good health. The CDR3 DNA sequence: TGTGCCAGCTCCTCAGGGGTTTATCAGCCCCAGCATTTT. Its translation: CASSSGVYQPQHF.